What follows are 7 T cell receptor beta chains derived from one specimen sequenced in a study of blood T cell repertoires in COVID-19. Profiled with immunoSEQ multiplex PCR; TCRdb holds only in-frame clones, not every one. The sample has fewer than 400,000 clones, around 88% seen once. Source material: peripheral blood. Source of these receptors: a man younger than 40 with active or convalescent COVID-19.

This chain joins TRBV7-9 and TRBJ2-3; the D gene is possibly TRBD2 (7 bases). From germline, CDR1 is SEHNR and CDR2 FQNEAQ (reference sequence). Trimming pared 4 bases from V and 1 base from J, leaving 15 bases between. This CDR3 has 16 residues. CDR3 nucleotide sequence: TGTGCCAGCAGCTCTAGGGGGGGCGGAGGCACAGATACGCAGTATTTT. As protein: CASSSRGGGGTDTQYF.

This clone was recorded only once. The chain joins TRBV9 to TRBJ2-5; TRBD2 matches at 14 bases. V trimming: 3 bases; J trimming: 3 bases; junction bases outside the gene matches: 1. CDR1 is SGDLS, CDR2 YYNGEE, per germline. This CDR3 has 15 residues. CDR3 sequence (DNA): TGTGCCAGCAGCGGGGGACTAGCGGGGGAAGAGACCCAGTACTTC. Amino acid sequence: CASSGGLAGEETQYF.

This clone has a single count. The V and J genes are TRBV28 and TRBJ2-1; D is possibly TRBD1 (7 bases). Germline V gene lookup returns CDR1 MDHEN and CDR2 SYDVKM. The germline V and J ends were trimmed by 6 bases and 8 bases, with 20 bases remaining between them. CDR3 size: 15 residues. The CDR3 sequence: CASSRPQGGKDEQFF. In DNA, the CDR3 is TGTGCCAGCAGCCGACCGCAGGGGGGTAAGGATGAGCAGTTCTTC. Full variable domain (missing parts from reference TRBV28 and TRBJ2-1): DVKVTQSSRYLVKRTGEKVFLECVQDMDHENMFWYRQDPGLGLRLIYFSYDVKMKEKGDIPEGYSVSREKKERFSLILESASTNQTSMYLCASSRPQGGKDEQFFGPGTRLTVL.

Here the CDR3 DNA reads TGTGCCAGCTCACCTCCCGCTACGGGGGACACTGAAGCTTTCTTT. Translating it yields CASSPPATGDTEAFF. V gene TRBV18 combines with J gene TRBJ1-1; tentatively, D is TRBD1 (5 bases). The CDR3 has 15 amino acids. V was cut by 3 bases and J by 3 bases, with 14 bases left in between. Germline-derived CDR1 and CDR2 are KGHSH and LQKENI.

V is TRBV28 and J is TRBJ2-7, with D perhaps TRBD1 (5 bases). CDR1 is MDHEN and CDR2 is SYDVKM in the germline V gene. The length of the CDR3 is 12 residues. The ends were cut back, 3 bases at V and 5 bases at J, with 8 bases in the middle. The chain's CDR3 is CASSLGRDEQYF. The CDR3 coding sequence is TGTGCCAGCAGTTTGGGCAGGGACGAGCAGTACTTC.

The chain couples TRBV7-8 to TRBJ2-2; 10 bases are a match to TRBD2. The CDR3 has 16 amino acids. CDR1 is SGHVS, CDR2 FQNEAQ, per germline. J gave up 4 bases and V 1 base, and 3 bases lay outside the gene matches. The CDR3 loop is CASSLVASGSTGELFF. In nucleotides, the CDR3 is TGTGCCAGCAGCTTAGTGGCTAGCGGGAGCACCGGGGAGCTGTTTTTT.

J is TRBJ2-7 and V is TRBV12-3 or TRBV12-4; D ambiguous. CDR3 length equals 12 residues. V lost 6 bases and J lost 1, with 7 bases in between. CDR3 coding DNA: TGTGCCAGCAGCTTCGTGTCCTACGAGCAGTACTTC. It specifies CASSFVSYEQYF.